This TCR beta chain was captured in a study of blood T cell repertoires in COVID-19. Overall study: The cDNA or gDNA used as material had been derived from T cells, B-cell-depleted T cells, or PBMCs.

In the source study's methods: The assay estimated nucleated cells by amplifying reference gene primers. Produced via immunoSEQ multiplex PCR; TCRdb's table is partial and in-frame only. That table is the source of V, J and clone size, and D and trimming were worked out from the DNA. The table has 360,000 or so clones, over 85% seen once. During active infection, Seattle patients enrolled and were then monitored through disease. This clonotype was obtained from a woman aged 60-75 years with COVID-19, enrolled during active disease. Sequenced input: peripheral blood.

The CDR3 is CASSLNSGLKTQYF. In nucleotides, the CDR3 is TGTGCCAGCAGTTTGAATTCTGGGCTAAAGACCCAGTACTTC. The gene calls are TRBV28 and TRBJ2-5; unclear D gene. Germline assignment: CDR1 MDHEN and CDR2 SYDVKM. The CDR3 contains 14 residues. V shed 3 bases and J shed 6 bases, with 14 bases lying between them.